What follows are 2 T cell receptor beta chains derived from one specimen sequenced in a study of T cell responses to AZD1222 COVID-19 vaccine. Here immunoSEQ multiplex PCR was the method, and the copy in TCRdb shows in-frame clones only, minus some. The sample lists about 140,000 clones, around 90% seen once, with about 3% in the top ten. This sample comprised peripheral blood, obtained on day 0 of AZD1222 vaccination. The origin of the receptors is an adult in good health.

Only one count was recorded for this clone. V usage is TRBV10-1 and J usage is TRBJ1-3, with 7 bases that match TRBD1. The CDR3 has 13 residues. V lost 4 bases to trimming and J lost 8 bases; unmatched junction nucleotides: 5. Germline V gene sequence: CDR1 WNHNN, CDR2 SYGVQD (reference sequence). CDR3 amino acids: CASSGGTVYTIYF. The CDR3 nucleotides are TGCGCCAGCAGTGGCGGGACAGTTTACACCATATATTTT.

V is TRBV2 and J is TRBJ2-3; the match to TRBD2 covers 12 bases. V was pared by 6 bases and J by 3 bases, with 4 bases of the junction left unmatched. CDR1 and CDR2 (germline): SNHLY, FYNNEI. The CDR3 runs to 15 residues. The chain's CDR3 is CASRRLAGVTDTQYF. The CDR3, as DNA: TGTGCCAGCAGGCGACTAGCGGGAGTAACAGATACGCAGTATTTT.